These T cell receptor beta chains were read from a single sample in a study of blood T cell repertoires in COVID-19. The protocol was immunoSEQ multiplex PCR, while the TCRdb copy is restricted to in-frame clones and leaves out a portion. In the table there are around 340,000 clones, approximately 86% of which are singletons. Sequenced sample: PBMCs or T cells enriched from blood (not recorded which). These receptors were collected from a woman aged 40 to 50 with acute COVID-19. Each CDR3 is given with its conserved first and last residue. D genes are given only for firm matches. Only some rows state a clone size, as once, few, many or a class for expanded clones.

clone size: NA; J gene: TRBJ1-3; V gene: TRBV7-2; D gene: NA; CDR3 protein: CASTPGGPTSGNTIYF; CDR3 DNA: TGTGCCAGCACCCCGGGGGGCCCTACTTCTGGAAACACCATATATTTT
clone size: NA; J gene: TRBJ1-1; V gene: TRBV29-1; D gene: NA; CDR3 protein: CSVEGQYYLNTEAFF; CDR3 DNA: TGCAGCGTTGAAGGACAGTACTATCTGAACACTGAAGCTTTCTTT
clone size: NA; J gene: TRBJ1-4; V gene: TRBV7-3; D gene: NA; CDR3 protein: CASSLSTGEKLFF; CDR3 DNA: TGTGCCAGCAGCTTAAGCACGGGAGAAAAACTGTTTTTT
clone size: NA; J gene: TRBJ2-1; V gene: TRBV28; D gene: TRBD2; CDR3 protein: CASSRRQRGDNEQFF; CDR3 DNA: TGTGCCAGCAGCCGCCGCCAGCGGGGCGACAATGAGCAGTTCTTC
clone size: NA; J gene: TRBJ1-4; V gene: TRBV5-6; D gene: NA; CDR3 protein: CASSRGAVDEKLFF; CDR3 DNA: TGTGCCAGCAGCCGGGGGGCAGTGGATGAAAAACTGTTTTTT
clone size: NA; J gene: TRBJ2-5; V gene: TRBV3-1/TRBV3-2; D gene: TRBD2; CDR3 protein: CASSQREGPHVVYRETQYF; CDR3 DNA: TGTGCCAGCAGCCAGAGGGAGGGCCCTCATGTAGTGTACCGGGAGACCCAGTACTTC
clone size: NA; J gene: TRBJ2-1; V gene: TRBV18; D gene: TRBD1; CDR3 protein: CASSPKNRGDSYNEQFF; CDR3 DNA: TGTGCCAGCTCACCTAAAAACAGGGGGGACTCCTACAATGAGCAGTTCTTC
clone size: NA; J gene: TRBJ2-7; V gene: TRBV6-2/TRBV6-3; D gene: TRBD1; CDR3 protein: CASSPGQGREQYF; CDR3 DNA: TGTGCCAGCAGCCCTGGACAGGGAAGGGAGCAGTACTTC
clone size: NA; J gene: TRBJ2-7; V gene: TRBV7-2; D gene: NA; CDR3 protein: CASSFNTAYEQYF; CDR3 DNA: TGTGCCAGCAGCTTTAACACCGCCTACGAGCAGTACTTC
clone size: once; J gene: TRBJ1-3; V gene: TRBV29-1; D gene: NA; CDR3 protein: CSAARTVSGNTIYF; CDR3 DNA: TGCAGCGCCGCAAGAACAGTCTCTGGAAACACCATATATTTT
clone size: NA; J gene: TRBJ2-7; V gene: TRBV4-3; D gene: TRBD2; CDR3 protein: CASSQGTSGGRRGEQYF; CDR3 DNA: TGCGCCAGCAGCCAAGGGACTAGCGGGGGCCGGAGGGGCGAGCAGTACTTC
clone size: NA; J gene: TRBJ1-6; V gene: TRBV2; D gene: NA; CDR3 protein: CASRIRVPNSPLHF; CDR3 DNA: TGTGCCAGCCGTATCAGGGTACCTAATTCACCCCTCCACTTT
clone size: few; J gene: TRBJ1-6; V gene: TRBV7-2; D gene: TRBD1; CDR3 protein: CASSPKGQLDNSPLHF; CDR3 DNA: TGTGCCAGCAGCCCAAAGGGACAGCTAGATAATTCACCCCTCCACTTT
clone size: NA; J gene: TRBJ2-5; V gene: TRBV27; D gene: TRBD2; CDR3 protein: CASSIRLAGGQETQYF; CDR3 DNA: TGTGCCAGCAGTATCCGACTAGCGGGAGGACAAGAGACCCAGTACTTC
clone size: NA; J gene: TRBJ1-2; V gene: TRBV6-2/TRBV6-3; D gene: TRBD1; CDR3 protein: CASSYSGQGDGYTF; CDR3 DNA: TGTGCCAGCAGTTACTCTGGGCAGGGGGATGGCTACACCTTC
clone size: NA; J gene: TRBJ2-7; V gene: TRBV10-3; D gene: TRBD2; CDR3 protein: CAISDSLAGVNEQYF; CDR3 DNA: TGTGCCATCAGTGACTCTCTAGCGGGAGTGAACGAGCAGTACTTC
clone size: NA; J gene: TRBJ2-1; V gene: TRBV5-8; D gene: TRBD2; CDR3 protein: CASSLYRTSGGYEQFF; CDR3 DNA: TGTGCCAGCAGCTTGTATCGGACTAGCGGGGGGTATGAGCAGTTCTTC
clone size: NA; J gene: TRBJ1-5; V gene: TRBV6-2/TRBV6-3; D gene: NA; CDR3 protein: CASSRGGGSNQPQHF; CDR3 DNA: TGTGCCAGCAGTAGGGGCGGTGGAAGCAATCAGCCCCAGCATTTT
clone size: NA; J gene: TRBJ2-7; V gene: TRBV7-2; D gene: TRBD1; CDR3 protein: CASSSRQGLAEQYF; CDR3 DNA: TGTGCCAGCAGTTCCAGACAGGGGTTGGCCGAGCAGTACTTC
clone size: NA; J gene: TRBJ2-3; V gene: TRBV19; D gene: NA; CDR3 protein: CATTISGVLSTDTQYF; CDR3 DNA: TGTGCCACTACGATATCGGGGGTGCTTAGCACAGATACGCAGTATTTT
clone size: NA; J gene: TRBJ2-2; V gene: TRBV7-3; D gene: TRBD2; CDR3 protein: CASSLNNFASGGELFF; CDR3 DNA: TGTGCCAGCAGCTTAAACAACTTCGCTAGCGGCGGGGAGCTGTTTTTT
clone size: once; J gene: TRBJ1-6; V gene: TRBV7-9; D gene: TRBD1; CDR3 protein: CASSRDSHLPGHSPLHF; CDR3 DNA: TGTGCCAGCAGCCGGGACAGCCATTTACCCGGGCATTCACCCCTCCACTTT
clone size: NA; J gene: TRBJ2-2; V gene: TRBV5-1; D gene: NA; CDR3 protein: CASSLSGTQTGELFF; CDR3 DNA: TGCGCCAGCAGCTTGTCCGGGACACAAACCGGGGAGCTGTTTTTT
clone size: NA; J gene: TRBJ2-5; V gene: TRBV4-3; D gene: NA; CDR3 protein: CASSQGHQGRETQYF; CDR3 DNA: TGCGCCAGCAGCCAAGGCCACCAGGGCAGGGAGACCCAGTACTTC
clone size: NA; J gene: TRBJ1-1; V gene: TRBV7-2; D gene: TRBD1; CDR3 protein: CASSHGQGAGRVNTEAFF; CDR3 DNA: TGTGCCAGCAGCCACGGACAGGGGGCGGGTAGGGTGAACACTGAAGCTTTCTTT
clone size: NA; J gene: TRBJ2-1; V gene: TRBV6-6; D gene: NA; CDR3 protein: CASSYSGVNNEQFF; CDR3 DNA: TGTGCCAGCAGTTACTCCGGGGTCAACAATGAGCAGTTCTTC
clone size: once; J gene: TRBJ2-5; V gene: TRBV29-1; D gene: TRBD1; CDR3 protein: CSPRTGEGTQYF; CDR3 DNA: TGCAGCCCTAGGACAGGGGAAGGGACCCAGTACTTC
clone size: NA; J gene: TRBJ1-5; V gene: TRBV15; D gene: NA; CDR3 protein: CATSSLDSRRQPQHF; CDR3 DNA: TGTGCCACCAGCAGCCTCGACAGTCGCCGTCAGCCCCAGCATTTT
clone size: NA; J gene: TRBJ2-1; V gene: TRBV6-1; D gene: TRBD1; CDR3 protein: CASSVRFTGQGSNEQFF; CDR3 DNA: TGTGCCAGCAGTGTAAGGTTTACGGGACAGGGTAGCAATGAGCAGTTCTTC
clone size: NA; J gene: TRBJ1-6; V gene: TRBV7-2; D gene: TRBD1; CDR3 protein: CASSATGLGNSPLHF; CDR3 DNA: TGTGCCAGCAGCGCGACAGGGTTAGGAAATTCACCCCTCCACTTT
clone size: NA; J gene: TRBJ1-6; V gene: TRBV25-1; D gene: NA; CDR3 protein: CASRLTDNSPLHF; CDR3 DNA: TGTGCCAGCAGACTAACGGATAATTCACCCCTCCACTTT
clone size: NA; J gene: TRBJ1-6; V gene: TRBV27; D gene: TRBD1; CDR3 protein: CASSSDTGANSPLHF; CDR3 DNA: TGTGCCAGCAGTAGTGATACAGGGGCAAATTCACCCCTCCACTTT
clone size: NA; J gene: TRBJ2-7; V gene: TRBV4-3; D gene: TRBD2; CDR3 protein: CASSQIPGLPHGEQYF; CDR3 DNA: TGCGCCAGCAGCCAGATACCGGGACTACCTCATGGAGAGCAGTACTTC
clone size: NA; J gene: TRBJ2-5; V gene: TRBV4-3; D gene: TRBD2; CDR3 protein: CASSLTSGGPQETQYF; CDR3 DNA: TGCGCCAGCAGCCTGACTAGCGGGGGGCCTCAAGAGACCCAGTACTTC
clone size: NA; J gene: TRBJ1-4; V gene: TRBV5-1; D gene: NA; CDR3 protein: CASSWGVGRTNEKLFF; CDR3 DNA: TGCGCCAGCAGCTGGGGCGTCGGGAGGACTAATGAAAAACTGTTTTTT
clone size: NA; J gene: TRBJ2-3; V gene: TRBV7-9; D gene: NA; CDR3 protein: CASSASGSTDTQYF; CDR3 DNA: TGTGCCAGCAGCGCCAGCGGGAGCACAGATACGCAGTATTTT
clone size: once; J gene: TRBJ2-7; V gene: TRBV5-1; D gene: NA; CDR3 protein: CASSLGLADSSYEQYF; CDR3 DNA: TGCGCCAGCAGCTTGGGTTTGGCGGATAGCTCCTACGAGCAGTACTTC
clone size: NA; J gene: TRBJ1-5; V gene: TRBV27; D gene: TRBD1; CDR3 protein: CASSRQGQGAWQPQHF; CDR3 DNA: TGTGCCAGCAGCCGTCAAGGACAGGGGGCATGGCAGCCCCAGCATTTT
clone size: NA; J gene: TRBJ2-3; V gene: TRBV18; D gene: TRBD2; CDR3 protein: CASSQLAGSTDTQYF; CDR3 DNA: TGTGCCAGCTCACAACTAGCGGGGAGCACAGATACGCAGTATTTT
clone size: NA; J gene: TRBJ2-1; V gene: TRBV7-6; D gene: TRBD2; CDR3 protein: CASSRLAGGRNEQFF; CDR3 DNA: TGTGCCAGCAGCCGCCTAGCGGGAGGCCGCAATGAGCAGTTCTTC
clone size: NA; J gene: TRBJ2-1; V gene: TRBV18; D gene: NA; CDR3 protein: CASSPGQSITYNEQFF; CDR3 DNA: TGTGCCAGCTCACCAGGGCAGAGTATTACTTACAATGAGCAGTTCTTC
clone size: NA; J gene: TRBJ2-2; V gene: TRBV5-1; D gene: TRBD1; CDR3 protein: CASSLFQGAATGELFF; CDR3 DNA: TGCGCCAGCAGCTTGTTCCAGGGGGCGGCCACCGGGGAGCTGTTTTTT
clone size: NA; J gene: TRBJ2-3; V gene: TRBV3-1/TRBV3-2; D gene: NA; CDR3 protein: CASSQRGSSTDTQYF; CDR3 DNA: TGTGCCAGCAGCCAACGCGGCAGCTCCACAGATACGCAGTATTTT
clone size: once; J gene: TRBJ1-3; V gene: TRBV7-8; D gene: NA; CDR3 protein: CASSLKGDNSGNTIYF; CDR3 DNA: TGTGCCAGCAGCTTAAAGGGGGATAACTCTGGAAACACCATATATTTT
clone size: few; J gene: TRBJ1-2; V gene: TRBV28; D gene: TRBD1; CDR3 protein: CASKEFDRGLGYTF; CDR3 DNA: TGTGCCTCCAAGGAGTTCGACAGGGGGCTTGGCTACACCTTC
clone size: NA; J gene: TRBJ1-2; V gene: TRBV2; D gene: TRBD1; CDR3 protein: CASSEGGTALLGYTF; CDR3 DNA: TGTGCCAGCAGTGAAGGGGGGACAGCCTTATTAGGCTACACCTTC
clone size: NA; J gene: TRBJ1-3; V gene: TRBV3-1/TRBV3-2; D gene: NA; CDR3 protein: CASSLGQTSGNTIYF; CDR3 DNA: TGTGCCAGCAGCCTTGGACAGACATCTGGAAACACCATATATTTT
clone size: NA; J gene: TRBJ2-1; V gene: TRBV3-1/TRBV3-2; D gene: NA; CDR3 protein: CASSPLNYNEQFF; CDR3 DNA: TGTGCCAGCAGCCCCCTAAATTACAATGAGCAGTTCTTC
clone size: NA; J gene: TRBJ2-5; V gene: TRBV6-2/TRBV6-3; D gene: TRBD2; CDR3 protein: CASSEQGLAGVGETQYF; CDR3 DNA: TGTGCCAGCAGCGAGCAAGGACTAGCGGGAGTGGGAGAGACCCAGTACTTC
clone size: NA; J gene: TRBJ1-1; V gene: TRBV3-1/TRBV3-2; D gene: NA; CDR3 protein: CASSQDAGEVTEAFF; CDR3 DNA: TGTGCCAGCAGCCAAGATGCGGGGGAAGTTACTGAAGCTTTCTTT
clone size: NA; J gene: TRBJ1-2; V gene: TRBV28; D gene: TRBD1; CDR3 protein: CASSRDRGFNGYTF; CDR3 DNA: TGTGCCAGCAGCCGGGACAGGGGGTTTAATGGCTACACCTTC
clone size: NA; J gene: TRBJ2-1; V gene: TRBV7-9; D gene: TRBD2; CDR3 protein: CASSYILTSGLGDNEQFF; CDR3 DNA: TGTGCCAGCAGCTACATTCTGACTAGCGGTCTGGGGGACAATGAGCAGTTCTTC